The clone carrying this TCR beta chain was seen ten or more times. Its antigen is still unknown. Not a single patient had been given any form of treatment at any point before undergoing thyroid surgery. This record belongs to a study of metastatic and nonmetastatic thyroid tumors. On the study more broadly: The study looked at repertoires side by side in blood and in tumor or nodule tissue from malignant and benign thyroid patients. General study findings and limits: The study reportedly found significantly higher TCR beta diversity in malignant thyroid tumors than benign nodules, in blood and tumor.

The CDR3 contains 15 residues. The germline V gene encodes CDR1 SGHVS and CDR2 FNYEAQ. V lost 5 bases, J lost 4 bases, and 17 bases lay in between. In the authors' methods: To classify distant metastasis in papillary thyroid cancer, a model was built from CDR3 differences across clinicopathological groups. TCRdb re-processed the PCR reads through MiXCR. What appears here as the V and J calls and clone size reflects TCRdb's work, not the paper's. This sample carries 6,500 to 10,000 clones, over 20% of them seen once, and the ten largest clones take around a sixth. Sequenced: tumor tissue. The source is a female donor with papillary thyroid cancer or a benign thyroid nodule (not recorded which). Some clones in this sample may be carry-over from other donors' samples. The chain is built from TRBV7-6 and TRBJ2-5; no clear D. DNA of the CDR3: TGTGCCAGCAGCCCCCGGAGTGGGCCGGGAGAGACCCAGTACTTC. It specifies CASSPRSGPGETQYF.